This T cell receptor (beta chain) is from a study of OX40 agonist ivuxolimab in advanced cancers. Study-level points and caveats: In general, CD8+ T cells held more expanded clones than CD4+ did, on average.

Comments on this clone: No antigen is known for it.

Some clones are missing from TCRdb's copy, which holds only in-frame ones; the method was immunoSEQ multiplex PCR. The sample records roughly 70,000 clones, around 83% being singletons. This CDR3 region has 14 residues. From germline, CDR1 is MNHNY and CDR2 SVGAGI (reference sequence). V was pared by 6 bases and J by 5 bases, with 11 bases between. The sample consisted of CD4+ or CD8+ T cells sorted from blood, taken in a trial of the OX40 agonist ivuxolimab. The source of this sequence is an adult with an advanced solid tumor such as melanoma, head and neck, liver or kidney cancer. This chain uses TRBV6-6 with TRBJ1-6; D ambiguous. This CDR3 reads CASRVRGDNSPLHF. The CDR3 DNA reads TGTGCCAGCAGGGTCCGGGGAGATAATTCACCCCTCCACTTT.